This T cell receptor beta chain came from a study of blood T cell repertoires in COVID-19. Overall study: From the United States, Italy and Spain came samples of acute and convalescent COVID-19. T cells, B-cell-depleted T cells, or PBMCs provided the cDNA or gDNA that served as material.

With 2 bases removed from V and 2 bases from J, the gap between germline ends came to 4 bases. Germline CDR1 and CDR2: SGHDT and YYEEEE. The CDR3 loop spans 13 amino acids. In the authors' workflow: Estimated nucleated cell counts came from reference gene primer amplification. TCRdb's copy holds only in-frame clones and misses some; the assay was immunoSEQ multiplex PCR. V and J calls and clone size are those listed in that table; D and trimming were worked out from the DNA. This table holds hundreds of thousands of clones, about 86% found once. This sequence originates from a woman between 65 and 79 years old with COVID-19, enrolled during active disease. The specimen was peripheral blood. The V and J genes are TRBV5-6 and TRBJ1-4, with D unresolved. CDR3 sequence reads: CASSFSTNEKLFF. The CDR3 bases are TGTGCCAGCAGCTTTTCGACTAATGAAAAACTGTTTTTT.